Shown below are 21 T cell receptor beta chains from a single sample sequenced in a study of cytomegalovirus exposure and HLA in healthy donors. With 60 Vbeta and 13 Jbeta primers, the PCR was carried out. The table came from immunoSEQ multiplex PCR; TCRdb's copy has only in-frame clones and leaves some out. The sample carries some 70,000 clones, less than 85% recorded once. Sequencing used PBMCs. The receptors were gathered from a woman between 50 and 59 years old in good health and CMV-seronegative.

The chain is built from TRBV28 and TRBJ1-2; no definite D call. The germline CDR1 and CDR2 sequences are MDHEN and SYDVKM. V lost 2 bases and J 0 bases, leaving 10 bases between the germline ends. This CDR3 is 15 amino acids long. Here the CDR3 reads CASSLRQVANYGYTF. For the CDR3, the DNA is TGTGCCAGCAGTTTACGGCAGGTAGCTAACTATGGCTACACCTTC.

This clone was seen once. The CDR3 is CASKGYNEQFF. CDR3 sequence (DNA): TGTGCCAGCAAGGGGTACAATGAGCAGTTCTTC. This chain joins TRBV6-6 and TRBJ2-1; tentative D call: TRBD1 (5 bases). The CDR3 covers 11 residues. The germline CDR1 and CDR2 sequences are MNHNY and SVGAGI (reference sequence). V lost 7 bases and J 4 bases, leaving 5 bases between the germline ends.

This clone was seen a few times. This rearrangement joins TRBV4-2 to TRBJ2-6, with TRBD1 identical over 8 bases. CDR1 is LGHNA, CDR2 YNFKEQ, per germline. This CDR3 has 16 amino acids. J lost 0 bases, V lost 2 bases, and 0 bases had no gene match. This chain's CDR3 is CASSQTGGSGANVLTF. DNA of the CDR3: TGTGCCAGCAGCCAAACAGGGGGCTCTGGGGCCAACGTCCTGACTTTC.

This chain uses TRBV7-3 with TRBJ2-1; 12 nucleotides line up with TRBD2. The germline gives CDR1 SGHTA, CDR2 FQGTGA. Losses at the gene ends were 4 bases for V and 7 bases for J; bases not matched to a gene: 8. The CDR3 is 16 residues long. Here the CDR3 DNA reads TGTGCCAGCAGCTCCTGGGCCGGGACTAGCGGGAATGAGCAGTTCTTC. The encoded protein is CASSSWAGTSGNEQFF.

The rearrangement uses TRBV6-5 and TRBJ1-3; D is possibly TRBD1 (5 bases). Germline CDR1 is MNHEY and CDR2 is SVGAGI. Trimming removed 6 bases at V and 1 base at J, with 13 bases between. This CDR3 has 15 amino acids. The CDR3 region is CASSCPTVSGNTIYF. The DNA of the CDR3 is TGTGCCAGCAGCTGTCCGACAGTATCTGGAAACACCATATATTTT.

The V gene is TRBV7-2, the J gene TRBJ1-2; tentative D call: TRBD1 (5 bases). This CDR3 comprises 13 residues. Trimming took off 5 bases at V and 8 bases at J, with 15 bases between the two ends. Germline assignment: CDR1 SGHTA and CDR2 FQGNSA. The CDR3 reads CASSIRQLDGYTF. The CDR3 nucleotides read TGTGCCAGCAGCATAAGACAGTTAGACGGCTACACCTTC.

The gene calls are TRBV7-8 and TRBJ2-7; 7 positions match TRBD2. This CDR3 spans 14 amino acids. After removal of 2 bases from V and 5 bases from J, the junction contained 6 bases not matched to a gene. Germline V gives CDR1 SGHVS, CDR2 FQNEAQ. CDR3 sequence: CASSLQGRADEQYF. For the CDR3, the DNA is TGTGCCAGCAGCTTACAAGGGAGGGCCGACGAGCAGTACTTC. The full variable domain, its missing parts supplied by reference TRBV7-8 and TRBJ2-7, is GAGVSQSPRYKVAKRGQDVALRCDPISGHVSLFWYQQALGQGPEFLTYFQNEAQLDKSGLPSDRFFAERPEGSVSTLKIQRTQQEDSAVYLCASSLQGRADEQYFGPGTRLTVT.

The chain links TRBV7-2 to TRBJ2-7; TRBD2 aligns across 7 bases. Trimming cost V 2 bases and J 5 bases; bases outside gene matches: 15. The CDR3 is 17 residues long. CDR1 is SGHTA and CDR2 is FQGNSA in the germline V gene. The CDR3 region is CASSLIDGRPFRDEQYF. The CDR3 DNA sequence: TGTGCCAGCAGCTTAATCGACGGGAGGCCCTTCAGGGACGAGCAGTACTTC.

Comments on this clone: The same CDR3 can be traced to other DNA sequences in this sample. The J gene is TRBJ1-6, the V gene TRBV30, with a possible D match to TRBD1 (5 bases). Trimming left V 0 bases short and J 6 bases short, with 9 bases between. The CDR3 length is 14 residues. Per the germline V gene, CDR1 is GTSNPN and CDR2 is SVGIG (reference sequence). The CDR3 nucleotides are TGTGCCTGGAGTGTGAAACAGGCTAATTCACCCCTCCACTTT. It translates to CAWSVKQANSPLHF.

The chain couples TRBV29-1 to TRBJ1-5; weak D call: TRBD1 (5 bases). Germline V CDR1 and CDR2: SQVTM, ANQGSEA. The CDR3 length is 13 residues. Trimming took off 4 bases at V and 4 bases at J, with 11 bases between the two ends. The CDR3 DNA is TGCAGCGTTGGGGGGGGAGGTAATCAGCCCCAGCATTTT. This encodes CSVGGGGNQPQHF.

The chain combines TRBV18 with TRBJ2-2; D remains unclear. V was shortened by 5 bases and J by 3 bases, with 13 bases between the two germline ends. The germline CDR1 and CDR2 sequences are KGHSH and LQKENI. The CDR3 sequence is 15 residues long. CDR3 nucleotides: TGTGCCAGCTCAAGTCTGAGTCGGGACACCGGGGAGCTGTTTTTT. It codes for CASSSLSRDTGELFF.

There are a few counts of this clone. The chain carries TRBV28 and TRBJ2-3; 7 nucleotides line up with TRBD2. The V gene's germline CDR1 is MDHEN and CDR2 SYDVKM. The V and J ends lost 7 bases and 3 bases, in that order; junction bases with no gene match: 16. This CDR3 region has 17 residues. The CDR3 region is CASTPVPGRDGTDTQYF. The CDR3 DNA reads TGTGCCAGCACCCCCGTCCCAGGGAGGGATGGGACAGATACGCAGTATTTT.

This chain joins TRBV29-1 and TRBJ1-2, with D possibly being TRBD1 (6 bases). V was pared by 2 bases and J by 4 bases, with 26 bases between. This CDR3 region has 18 residues. Looked up from germline, CDR1 is SQVTM and CDR2 is ANQGSEA. CDR3 amino acids: CSVESRRGTGRDFYGYTF. The CDR3 DNA follows: TGCAGCGTTGAAAGTAGAAGGGGCACAGGGAGGGACTTCTATGGCTACACCTTC.

J is TRBJ2-1 and V is TRBV29-1, with D possibly being TRBD2 (6 bases). V lost 0 bases to trimming and J lost 0 bases, with 12 bases between them. CDR1 is SQVTM, CDR2 ANQGSEA, per germline. The CDR3 covers 16 residues. CDR3 sequence (DNA): TGCAGCGTTGAAGAAGGACTACCGAGCTCCTACAATGAGCAGTTCTTC. The encoded protein is CSVEEGLPSSYNEQFF.

This chain connects TRBV11-2 to TRBJ2-2; 10 nucleotides align to TRBD2. The V gene's germline CDR1 is SGHAT and CDR2 FQNNGV. The CDR3 totals 15 residues. The ends lost 2 bases at V and 5 bases at J; junction bases unmatched: 2. CDR3 residues: CASSLKLAGTGELFF. CDR3 sequence (DNA): TGTGCCAGCAGCTTAAAACTAGCGGGGACCGGGGAGCTGTTTTTT.

The chain links TRBV2 to TRBJ2-2, with D maybe TRBD1 (6 bases). Germline V gene lookup returns CDR1 SNHLY and CDR2 FYNNEI. The CDR3 has 16 amino acids. Trimming took 8 bases from V and 0 from J, leaving 16 bases between them. CDR3 region: CASGLQGIANTGELFF. The DNA for the CDR3 is TGTGCCAGCGGCCTACAGGGAATCGCGAACACCGGGGAGCTGTTTTTT.

The count of this clone is one. The V gene is TRBV5-1, the J gene TRBJ1-2, with 7 positions matching TRBD1. The CDR3 covers 14 residues. Germline assignment: CDR1 SGHRS and CDR2 YFSETQ. Trimming at V came to 1 base and at J to 4 bases, leaving 4 bases not matched to a gene. The CDR3 DNA is TGCGCCAGCAGCTTGACAGGGGACCCCTATGGCTACACCTTC. This sequence encodes CASSLTGDPYGYTF.

In its sample, this clone was seen once. The chain uses TRBV6-1 and TRBJ2-2; D gene uncertain. The V gene lost 2 bases and the J gene lost 6 bases, with 7 bases spanning the gap. The germline gives CDR1 MNHNS, CDR2 SASEGT. The CDR3 has 13 residues. The CDR3 loop reads CASSESPAGELFF. The CDR3, as DNA: TGTGCCAGCAGTGAATCCCCGGCCGGGGAGCTGTTTTTT.

V gene TRBV9 combines with J gene TRBJ2-1; D remains unclear. The CDR3 totals 13 residues. V lost 0 bases to trimming and J lost 6 bases, with 7 bases between them. CDR1 is SGDLS and CDR2 is YYNGEE in the germline V gene. This CDR3 reads CASSVEPTNEQFF. The CDR3 nucleotides are TGTGCCAGCAGCGTAGAGCCCACCAATGAGCAGTTCTTC.

The J gene is TRBJ2-7, the V gene TRBV15, with a weak D call TRBD1 (5 bases). Trimming shortened V by 3 bases and J by 0 bases, and 6 bases separated the two germline ends. The CDR3 is made up of 13 amino acids. Germline-derived CDR1 and CDR2 are LNHNV and YYDKDF (reference sequence). CDR3 residues: CATSRDNSYEQYF. In DNA, the CDR3 is TGTGCCACCAGCAGGGACAACTCCTACGAGCAGTACTTC.

The chain links TRBV18 to TRBJ1-4; 11 nucleotides align to TRBD1. The CDR3 runs to 16 residues. Losses at the gene ends were 6 bases for V and 2 bases for J; bases not matched to a gene: 5. The V gene's germline CDR1 is KGHSH and CDR2 LQKENI. The CDR3 region has the DNA TGTGCCAGCTCTCCGGGACAGGGGGTGACTAATGAAAAACTGTTTTTT. It is translated as CASSPGQGVTNEKLFF.